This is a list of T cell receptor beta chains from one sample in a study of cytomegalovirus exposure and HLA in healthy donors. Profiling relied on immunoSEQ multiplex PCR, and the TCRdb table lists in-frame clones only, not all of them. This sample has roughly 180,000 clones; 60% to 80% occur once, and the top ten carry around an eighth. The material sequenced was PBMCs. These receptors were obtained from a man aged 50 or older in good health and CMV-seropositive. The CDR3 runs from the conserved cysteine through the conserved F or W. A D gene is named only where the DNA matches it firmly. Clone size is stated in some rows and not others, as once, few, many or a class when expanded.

CASSMGGISWDSQEAFF	TGTGCCAGTAGTATGGGAGGAATTAGTTGGGACAGCCAAGAAGCTTTCTTT	TRBD1	TRBV19	TRBJ1-1	.
CASSRLGGPDTQYF	TGTGCCAGCAGCCGACTGGGGGGACCAGATACGCAGTATTTT	.	TRBV9	TRBJ2-3	.
CASSYDRRGAYEQYF	TGTGCCAGCAGCTACGACCGACGGGGGGCCTACGAGCAGTACTTC	TRBD2	TRBV7-2	TRBJ2-7	.
CASSDGTGDQHF	TGCGCCAGCAGCGACGGGACAGGGGACCAGCATTTT	TRBD1	TRBV5-1	TRBJ1-5	.
CAWALPGLGSRELFF	TGTGCCTGGGCCCTCCCGGGACTAGGTAGCCGGGAGCTGTTTTTT	TRBD2	TRBV30	TRBJ2-2	.
CASSQDAPGAYGYTF	TGCGCCAGCAGCCAAGATGCCCCAGGCGCCTATGGCTACACCTTC	.	TRBV4-3	TRBJ1-2	few
CASSNSLSTDTQYF	TGTGCCAGCAGTAACAGTTTGAGCACAGATACGCAGTATTTT	.	TRBV2	TRBJ2-3	once
CASSSTGHGYTF	TGTGCCAGCAGTTCGACAGGGCACGGCTACACCTTC	TRBD1	TRBV6-5	TRBJ1-2	.
CASSLSGVDSPLHF	TGTGCCAGCAGCTTATCAGGGGTGGATTCACCCCTCCACTTT	.	TRBV7-3	TRBJ1-6	.
CASRPGGTTDTQYF	TGTGCCAGCAGACCCGGGGGGACCACAGATACGCAGTATTTT	TRBD2	TRBV6-5	TRBJ2-3	.
CASSRGPDQPQHF	TGTGCCAGCTCGCGGGGCCCGGATCAGCCCCAGCATTTT	.	TRBV18	TRBJ1-5	.
CASSAQGGLRETQYF	TGTGCCAGCAGCGCCCAGGGGGGCCTGCGGGAGACCCAGTACTTC	.	TRBV5-4	TRBJ2-5	.
CASSSGTGGYTF	TGTGCCAGCAGCTCTGGGACAGGGGGCTACACCTTC	TRBD1	TRBV13	TRBJ1-2	few
CASSRPDGDSPLHF	TGTGCCAGCAGCCGCCCAGACGGAGATTCACCCCTCCACTTT	.	TRBV6-5	TRBJ1-6	.
CASSSGLNEKLFF	TGTGCCAGCAGCTCGGGACTTAATGAAAAACTGTTTTTT	.	TRBV11-2	TRBJ1-4	.
CASSRDPGQRTSEAFF	TGTGCCAGCAGCCGGGACCCGGGACAGAGGACCTCTGAAGCTTTCTTT	TRBD1	TRBV5-5	TRBJ1-1	.
CASSLTGRGSPLHF	TGTGCCAGCAGTTTGACAGGGAGAGGTTCACCCCTCCACTTT	TRBD1	TRBV27	TRBJ1-6	.
CAAGAKQDQPQHF	TGTGCCGCGGGGGCAAAACAGGATCAGCCCCAGCATTTT	.	TRBV6-1	TRBJ1-5	.
CASSLQGQGPQHF	TGTGCCAGCAGCTTGCAGGGTCAAGGGCCCCAGCATTTT	.	TRBV7-2	TRBJ1-5	.
CASSPTLNTEAFF	TGTGCCAGCAGCCCCACATTGAACACTGAAGCTTTCTTT	.	TRBV7-9	TRBJ1-1	.
CASSLSPGSTDTQYF	TGTGCCAGCAGCTTGAGTCCAGGGAGCACAGATACGCAGTATTTT	.	TRBV5-6	TRBJ2-3	once
CAWSVFGQKNYGYTF	TGTGCCTGGAGTGTATTTGGACAGAAGAACTATGGCTACACCTTC	.	TRBV30	TRBJ1-2	.
CAWSVSRTSSGANVLTF	TGTGCCTGGAGTGTTTCCAGGACTAGTTCTGGGGCCAACGTCCTGACTTTC	TRBD2	TRBV30	TRBJ2-6	once
CSSSPIGEVNTGELFF	TGTTCCAGCAGCCCCATAGGGGAAGTGAACACCGGGGAGCTGTTTTTT	.	TRBV7-9	TRBJ2-2	.
CASSPGLAGGSSYNEQFF	TGCGCCAGCAGCCCGGGACTAGCGGGGGGAAGCTCCTACAATGAGCAGTTCTTC	TRBD2	TRBV5-1	TRBJ2-1	.
CASSPGQKSEAFF	TGTGCCAGCAGCCCAGGACAGAAGTCTGAAGCTTTCTTT	.	TRBV7-2	TRBJ1-1	.
CASRTTGGINSPLHF	TGTGCCAGTAGAACGACAGGGGGTATTAATTCACCCCTCCACTTT	TRBD1	TRBV28	TRBJ1-6	.
CASRGTGGTGELFF	TGTGCCAGCAGGGGGACAGGGGGAACCGGGGAGCTGTTTTTT	TRBD1	TRBV9	TRBJ2-2	.
CASTPELAGGPRGEQFF	TGTGCCAGCACCCCAGAACTAGCGGGGGGGCCGAGGGGTGAGCAGTTCTTC	TRBD2	TRBV5-5	TRBJ2-1	.
CASDREPNAGAEAFF	TGCGCCAGCGATCGCGAGCCGAACGCGGGAGCTGAAGCTTTCTTT	.	TRBV5-1	TRBJ1-1	.
CASSPSGSRETQYF	TGTGCCAGCAGCCCGTCAGGGTCCCGGGAGACCCAGTACTTC	.	TRBV9	TRBJ2-5	.
CASSQSLVNEKLFF	TGTGCCAGCAGCCAGAGCCTTGTTAATGAAAAACTGTTTTTT	.	TRBV4-2	TRBJ1-4	.
CASSSRGDTQYF	TGTGCCAGCAGTAGCAGGGGAGATACGCAGTATTTT	.	TRBV2	TRBJ2-3	.
CASSEGGRGGTDTQYF	TGTGCCAGCAGTGAAGGGGGCAGGGGGGGCACAGATACGCAGTATTTT	.	TRBV2	TRBJ2-3	once
CAVVWGGETQYF	TGTGCCGTAGTTTGGGGGGGAGAGACCCAGTACTTC	TRBD2	TRBV10-3	TRBJ2-5	.
CASSAPGLSFNEQFF	TGTGCCAGCAGCGCACCGGGACTTTCCTTCAATGAGCAGTTCTTC	.	TRBV9	TRBJ2-1	.
CASRSPGGRVSEAFF	TGTGCCAGCAGGTCACCAGGGGGCAGGGTCTCTGAAGCTTTCTTT	TRBD1	TRBV28	TRBJ1-1	.
CASSLVVRTDYGYTF	TGTGCCAGCAGCTTAGTAGTACGGACAGACTATGGCTACACCTTC	.	TRBV7-8	TRBJ1-2	.